This entry lists 8 T cell receptor beta chains sequenced from one sample in a study of T cell responses to AZD1222 COVID-19 vaccine. Sequenced by immunoSEQ multiplex PCR; TCRdb stores in-frame clones only, minus some. The data hold about 140,000 clones, with 89% observed a single time. The input for sequencing was peripheral blood, taken on day 0 of AZD1222 vaccination. Source of these receptors: an adult in good health.

This chain links TRBV15 with TRBJ1-3, with 9 bases aligning to TRBD1. V lost 1 base and J lost 4; bases outside the gene matches: 8. This CDR3 is built from 17 residues. The germline V gene encodes CDR1 LNHNV and CDR2 YYDKDF (reference sequence). The CDR3 DNA sequence: TGTGCCACCAGCAGAGGTTCCGGACAGGGGAGCGGAAACACCATATATTTT. Translation gives CATSRGSGQGSGNTIYF.

This clone has only one observation. This same CDR3 is encoded by further DNA sequences in the sample. The chain carries TRBV3-1 (or the pseudogene TRBV3-2) and TRBJ1-2; no clear D gene. The V and J ends lost 3 bases and 4 bases respectively, with 6 bases between them. Germline values: CDR1 LGHDT, CDR2 YNNKEL (reference sequence). The CDR3 extends over 12 amino acids. Here the CDR3 reads CASSQRVYGYTF. CDR3 nucleotides: TGTGCCAGCAGCCAGAGGGTCTATGGCTACACCTTC.

The chain employs TRBV5-1 and TRBJ1-2; D is perhaps TRBD1 (6 bases). The CDR3 extends over 14 amino acids. Trimming pared 3 bases from V and 2 bases from J, leaving 11 bases between. In germline, CDR1 is SGHRS, CDR2 YFSETQ. In DNA form, the CDR3 reads TGCGCCAGCAGCTGGGGGCCAGGGAACTATGGCTACACCTTC. Its translation: CASSWGPGNYGYTF.

The V gene is TRBV2, the J gene TRBJ1-1; no clear D. Germline V gene data show CDR1 as SNHLY and CDR2 as FYNNEI. The CDR3 is 14 residues long. Trimming removed 10 bases at V and 7 bases at J, with 22 bases between. CDR3 in amino acids: CATQAGGGRLEAFF. In nucleotides, the CDR3 is TGTGCCACCCAGGCCGGCGGAGGTAGGCTTGAAGCTTTCTTT.

V is TRBV2 and J is TRBJ1-2; D not resolved. The CDR3 contains 15 residues. V was cut by 0 bases and J by 4 bases, with 12 bases left in between. From germline, CDR1 is SNHLY and CDR2 FYNNEI. As DNA, the CDR3 is TGTGCCAGCAGTGAAGCGCTTTCAGGAGGCTATGGCTACACCTTC. As protein: CASSEALSGGYGYTF.

The CDR3 DNA follows: TGTGCCAGCTCACTAAGGGGGTTCAGCACAGATACGCAGTATTTT. Translating gives CASSLRGFSTDTQYF. The chain uses TRBV18 and TRBJ2-3; tentative D call: TRBD1 (6 bases). The CDR3 loop spans 15 amino acids. Trimming removed 4 bases from V and 0 bases from J, with 11 bases in between. Looked up from germline, CDR1 is KGHSH and CDR2 is LQKENI. The full variable domain, rest sourced from reference TRBV18 and TRBJ2-3, is NAGVMQNPRHLVRRRGQEARLRCSPMKGHSHVYWYRQLPEEGLKFMVYLQKENIIDESGMPKERFSAEFPKEGPSILRIQQVVRGDSAAYFCASSLRGFSTDTQYFGPGTRLTVL.

This chain connects TRBV7-8 to TRBJ1-2; D ambiguous. The CDR3 extends over 15 amino acids. Trimming cost V 0 bases and J 6 bases, with 14 bases left between them. Germline CDR1 is SGHVS and CDR2 is FQNEAQ. CDR3 protein: CASSLAEGIYHGYTF. For the CDR3, the DNA is TGTGCCAGCAGCTTAGCGGAGGGCATTTACCATGGCTACACCTTC.

The chain joins TRBV4-1 to TRBJ2-7; 9 bases are shared with TRBD1. Germline loops: CDR1 MGHRA, CDR2 YSYEKL. The V and J ends lost 3 bases and 2 bases, in that order; junction bases with no gene match: 8. The CDR3 has 16 residues. The CDR3 here is CASSHLGQGRTYEQYF. The CDR3 nucleotides are TGCGCCAGCAGCCATCTCGGACAGGGGAGAACCTACGAGCAGTACTTC.